This T cell receptor (beta chain) was sequenced during a study of regulatory T cells in long-lasting Graves disease. Study results and limitations: Rather than thyroid tissue, only peripheral blood underwent study. Repertoires from persistent disease leaned toward TRBV28, TRBJ1-2 and TRBJ2-5. TCR diversity in persistent Graves' patients was below that of newly diagnosed ones.

Details on this clonotype: As yet, its antigen is unknown.

Described time point: persistent/refractory GD, antithyroid drugs over 5 years with positive TRAb. PBMCs were the source of the RNA used for TCR sequencing. Germline V gene sequence: CDR1 MNHEY, CDR2 SMNVEV (reference sequence). Trimming took 4 bases from V and 7 from J, leaving 20 bases between them. This CDR3 comprises 15 residues. Building the TCR beta libraries relied on iRepertoire HTBI primers, and CDR3 regions underwent Arm-PCR. One entry per CDR3 protein, called by TCRdb with MiXCR from the multiplex PCR reads. Among roughly 400,000 distinct CDR3 sequences listed, roughly 20% were seen once. The receptor comes from a female donor with Graves disease. The V gene is TRBV27, the J gene TRBJ2-7, with D tentatively TRBD2 (6 bases). The sample in question was peripheral blood mononuclear cells (PBMCs), obtained when the disease was refractory, from a patient treated with antithyroid drugs. Written as DNA, the CDR3 is TGTGCCAGCAGTTCACGGGACTCTGGTTCTGAAGAGCAGTACTTC. It is translated as CASSSRDSGSEEQYF.